The T cell receptor beta chain under discussion was sequenced for a study of blood T cell repertoires in COVID-19. Looking at the study overall: PBMCs, B-cell-depleted T cells, or T cells provided the cDNA or gDNA that made up the material.

Using immunoSEQ multiplex PCR, the repertoire was profiled, and TCRdb retains in-frame clones only, with some absent. In the table there are 120,000 to 150,000 clones, approximately 84% of which are singletons. Losses at the gene ends were 3 bases for V and 5 bases for J; bases not matched to a gene: 7. Germline CDR1 is SGHDT and CDR2 is YYEEEE. The CDR3 runs 15 residues. The sequencing sample was made of peripheral blood. The chain couples TRBV5-6 to TRBJ2-2; TRBD2 matches 7 bases. The receptor was derived from a human donor in a cohort sampled during active COVID-19. CDR3 in DNA: TGTGCCAGCAGCTGGGTGCAGGGAGGGACCGGGGAGCTGTTTTTT. Its protein is CASSWVQGGTGELFF.